Below are 17 T cell receptor beta chains sequenced from a single sample in a study of shared clonotypes between healthy human individuals. TCRdb's table, derived via immunoSEQ multiplex PCR, lists solely in-frame clones and lacks some. Of over a million clones listed, 65% to 80% are singletons. The sequenced sample consisted of memory CD4+ T cells sorted from blood. The subset denotes: CD45RA-negative fraction. The receptors come from a man between 18 and 29 years old in good health.

The chain links TRBV6-5 to TRBJ2-7; D perhaps matches TRBD1 (6 bases). The ends were cut back, 2 bases at V and 3 bases at J, with 17 bases in the middle. This CDR3 spans 16 amino acids. CDR1 MNHEY and CDR2 SVGAGI come from the germline V gene. CDR3 bases: TGTGCCAGCAGTTACGGGTTTGGGGGCCCCGGCTACGAGCAGTACTTC. It yields the protein CASSYGFGGPGYEQYF.

This chain links TRBV9 with TRBJ2-3, with 12 bases identical to TRBD2. The CDR3 contains 16 residues. Germline V gene data show CDR1 as SGDLS and CDR2 as YYNGEE. V lost 2 bases and J lost 6; bases outside the gene matches: 7. The CDR3 reads CASSVTSGRLEDTQYF. The CDR3 DNA is TGTGCCAGCAGCGTGACTAGCGGGAGATTAGAGGATACGCAGTATTTT. Based on the CDR3 plus reference TRBV9 and TRBJ2-3, the full variable domain is DSGVTQTPKHLITATGQRVTLRCSPRSGDLSVYWYQQSLDQGLQFLIQYYNGEERAKGNILERFSAQQFPDLHSELNLSSLELGDSALYFCASSVTSGRLEDTQYFGPGTRLTVL.

The V and J genes are TRBV5-1 and TRBJ2-5; 8 bases are shared with TRBD2. V was clipped by 2 bases and J by 5 bases; unmatched bases: 5. This CDR3 is built from 14 residues. Germline values: CDR1 SGHRS, CDR2 YFSETQ. The chain's CDR3 is CASSLRTSRETQYF. The CDR3 DNA reads as TGCGCCAGCAGCTTAAGGACTAGCAGGGAGACCCAGTACTTC.

This clone was counted a few times. The chain has TRBV7-2 and TRBJ1-4, with D maybe TRBD1 (5 bases). V shed 2 bases and J shed 5 bases, with 18 bases lying between them. The CDR3 length is 17 residues. In germline, CDR1 is SGHTA, CDR2 FQGNSA. The CDR3: CASSLRGTGNENEKLFF. The CDR3 nucleotides are TGTGCCAGCAGCTTACGTGGGACTGGAAACGAGAATGAAAAACTGTTTTTT.

The chain couples TRBV6-6 to TRBJ2-1; D possibly corresponds to TRBD2 (5 bases). Deletions cut 5 bases from V and 6 bases from J, with 14 bases between. Germline CDR1 MNHNY, CDR2 SVGAGI (reference sequence). The length of the CDR3 is 14 residues. CDR3 nucleotide sequence: TGTGCCAGCAGTCGCCTTCGGGATACCAATGAGCAGTTCTTC. The encoded protein is CASSRLRDTNEQFF.

V gene TRBV5-1 combines with J gene TRBJ2-4, with 7 bases aligning to TRBD2. There are 16 residues in the CDR3. V was pared by 0 bases and J by 3 bases, with 6 bases of the junction left unmatched. In germline, CDR1 is SGHRS, CDR2 YFSETQ. CDR3 protein: CASSLGEGLYKNIQYF. The CDR3 DNA follows: TGCGCCAGCAGCTTGGGGGAGGGCCTATACAAAAACATTCAGTACTTC.

The rearrangement uses TRBV10-3 and TRBJ1-5; TRBD1 matches at 7 bases. Per the germline V gene, CDR1 is ENHRY and CDR2 is SYGVKD. V lost 4 bases to trimming and J lost 7 bases; unmatched junction nucleotides: 7. This CDR3 comprises 14 residues. This CDR3 is CAISGEGGRQPQHF. CDR3 DNA: TGTGCCATCAGTGGGGAAGGGGGCAGACAGCCCCAGCATTTT.

CDR3 protein: CASSGATPPRNEQFF. In DNA form, the CDR3 reads TGTGCCAGTAGTGGGGCAACCCCTCCCCGCAATGAGCAGTTCTTC. The rearrangement uses TRBV19 and TRBJ2-1, with D perhaps matching TRBD1 (5 bases). Trimming pared 5 bases from V and 6 bases from J, leaving 17 bases between. CDR3 length equals 15 residues. Germline V gene sequence: CDR1 LNHDA, CDR2 SQIVND (reference sequence).

This chain links TRBV5-8 with TRBJ2-1; 8 bases are a match to TRBD2. CDR3 length: 13 amino acids. CDR1 and CDR2 (germline): SGHTS, YDEGEE. Trimming at V came to 10 bases and at J to 4 bases, leaving 7 bases not matched to a gene. For the CDR3, the DNA is TGTGCCTCAGCGGGAGCGCGTTACAATGAGCAGTTCTTC. Amino acid sequence: CASAGARYNEQFF.

The chain couples TRBV2 to TRBJ2-7, with D possibly matching TRBD2 (7 bases). Germline V CDR1 and CDR2: SNHLY, FYNNEI. The CDR3 is 12 amino acids. V was pared by 8 bases and J by 4 bases, with 12 bases between. This CDR3 reads CASRGGLYEQYF. As DNA, the CDR3 is TGTGCCAGCCGCGGGGGCCTGTACGAGCAGTACTTC.

In this sample, this clone turned up a few times. As DNA, the CDR3 is TGTGCCACGGGCCGGTCGTGGGGCTACACCTTC. This gives the protein CATGRSWGYTF. The chain uses TRBV6-1 and TRBJ1-2; D not resolved. Trimming took 10 bases from V and 8 from J, leaving 14 bases between them. The CDR3 consists of 11 residues. CDR1 MNHNS and CDR2 SASEGT come from the germline V gene.

The chain has TRBV5-1 and TRBJ2-5, with D possibly TRBD1 on 5 matching bases. The CDR3 spans 15 residues. The germline V gene has CDR1 SGHRS and CDR2 YFSETQ. V shed 0 bases and J shed 7 bases, with 16 bases lying between them. The CDR3 nucleotides read TGCGCCAGCAGCTTGGCCGTCACAGGATTTGGGACCCAGTACTTC. It codes for CASSLAVTGFGTQYF.

The chain recombines TRBV5-4 with TRBJ2-7, with D perhaps matching TRBD2 (6 bases). V lost 1 base to trimming and J lost 4 bases, with 9 bases between them. Germline lookup yields CDR1 SGHNT and CDR2 YYREEE (reference sequence). The CDR3 has 13 residues. DNA of the CDR3: TGTGCCAGCAGCTTGCAGGGAGGTTACGAGCAGTACTTC. Translating gives CASSLQGGYEQYF. The full variable domain, in which reference TRBV5-4 and TRBJ2-7 provide the parts outside the CDR3, is ETGVTQSPTHLIKTRGQQVTLRCSSQSGHNTVSWYQQALGQGPQFIFQYYREEENGRGNFPPRFSGLQFPNYSSELNVNALELDDSALYLCASSLQGGYEQYFGPGTRLTVT.

CDR3 in DNA: TGTGCCAGCAGCCAAGCGGAGTCGGTTTGGGGCAATGAGCAGTTCTTC. Amino acid sequence: CASSQAESVWGNEQFF. The genes are TRBV14 and TRBJ2-1, with D hard to call. The CDR3 has 16 amino acids. Trimming pared 1 base from V and 6 bases from J, leaving 16 bases between. Germline V lookup: CDR1 SGHDN, CDR2 FVKESK.

This clone showed up many times. This CDR3 is also generated by other DNA sequences in the sample. The chain couples TRBV6-1 to TRBJ1-1; no clear D gene. Germline V gives CDR1 MNHNS, CDR2 SASEGT. The CDR3 is 13 amino acids. Trimming left V 8 bases short and J 4 bases short, with 14 bases between. In DNA, the CDR3 is TGTGCCAGCGCATTGGAAGGGTTCACTGAAGCTTTCTTT. Translated, it gives CASALEGFTEAFF.

The chain links TRBV6-5 to TRBJ2-3, with D unclear. V was trimmed by 11 bases and J by 1 base, leaving 13 bases between them. CDR3 size: 13 residues. The germline CDR1 and CDR2 sequences are MNHEY and SVGAGI. CDR3 region: CASRVVGTDTQYF. The CDR3 nucleotides read TGTGCCTCTAGAGTAGTTGGCACAGATACGCAGTATTTT.

CDR3 protein: CASSTLTGSLTGELFF. CDR3 DNA sequence: TGTGCCAGCAGCACATTGACAGGCAGCTTGACCGGGGAGCTGTTTTTT. V gene TRBV9 combines with J gene TRBJ2-2; D perhaps matches TRBD1 (6 bases). V was shortened by 4 bases and J by 5 bases, with 18 bases between the two germline ends. Germline values: CDR1 SGDLS, CDR2 YYNGEE. The CDR3 is 16 amino acids.